Each of the 14 T cell receptor beta chains below was sequenced from the same sample in a study of blood T cell repertoires in COVID-19. Sequenced by immunoSEQ multiplex PCR; TCRdb stores in-frame clones only, minus some. The table includes 50,000 to 75,000 clones, around 81% detected once. What was sequenced was peripheral blood. These receptors originate from a woman at least 80 years old with active or convalescent COVID-19.

This chain connects TRBV3-1 (or the pseudogene TRBV3-2) to TRBJ1-1; D perhaps matches TRBD1 (6 bases). CDR1 and CDR2 (germline): LGHDT, YNNKEL (reference sequence). The ends were cut back, 5 bases at V and 4 bases at J, with 11 bases in the middle. The CDR3 sequence is 13 residues long. CDR3 nucleotide sequence: TGTGCCAGCAGCGGTAACAGGGTCACTGAAGCTTTCTTT. Protein sequence: CASSGNRVTEAFF.

This chain connects TRBV9 to TRBJ1-2; D is uncertain. Germline values: CDR1 SGDLS, CDR2 YYNGEE. V was pared by 0 bases and J by 4 bases, with 7 bases between. The length of the CDR3 is 13 residues. CDR3 nucleotides: TGTGCCAGCAGCGTAGTGGCGGGCTATGGCTACACCTTC. Its protein product is CASSVVAGYGYTF.

V is TRBV7-9 and J is TRBJ2-1; maybe TRBD1 (5 bases). Looked up from germline, CDR1 is SEHNR and CDR2 is FQNEAQ (reference sequence). The CDR3 totals 17 residues. V lost 2 bases to trimming and J lost 8 bases, with 22 bases between them. The CDR3 protein is CASSLFLNSGKGDEQFF. The CDR3 DNA reads TGTGCCAGCAGCTTATTTCTAAATAGTGGGAAAGGGGATGAGCAGTTCTTC. Drawing the rest from reference TRBV7-9 and TRBJ2-1, the complete variable domain is DTGVSQNPRHKITKRGQNVTFRCDPISEHNRLYWYRQTLGQGPEFLTYFQNEAQLEKSRLLSDRFSAERPKGSFSTLEIQRTEQGDSAMYLCASSLFLNSGKGDEQFFGPGTRLTVL.

In its sample, this clone was seen many times. This chain uses TRBV5-4 with TRBJ1-1, with D tentatively TRBD1 (5 bases). Germline V gives CDR1 SGHNT, CDR2 YYREEE (reference sequence). The CDR3 extends over 14 amino acids. V shed 3 bases and J shed 1 base, with 10 bases lying between them. This CDR3 is CASSYLTANTEAFF. In DNA, the CDR3 is TGTGCCAGCAGCTACCTGACAGCGAACACTGAAGCTTTCTTT.

This chain uses TRBV13 with TRBJ2-1, with 13 positions matching TRBD2. V was clipped by 2 bases and J by 7 bases; unmatched bases: 2. The CDR3 sequence is 15 residues long. The germline CDR1 and CDR2 sequences are PRHDT and FYEKMQ (reference sequence). This CDR3 is CASSLLLAGGNEQFF. DNA for the CDR3: TGTGCCAGCAGCTTACTACTAGCGGGGGGGAATGAGCAGTTCTTC.

This clone showed up just a few times. The chain couples TRBV7-3 to TRBJ1-3, with 8 bases fitting TRBD1. Germline V gene data show CDR1 as SGHTA and CDR2 as FQGTGA. The junction had 2 bases not matched to a gene; V was cut back by 5 bases and J by 2 bases. The CDR3 runs to 14 residues. The CDR3 bases are TGTGCCAGCAGCCCGACAGGGGCTGGAAACACCATATATTTT. Translated, it gives CASSPTGAGNTIYF. The full variable domain, with the rest looked up from reference TRBV7-3 and TRBJ1-3, is GAGVSQTPSNKVTEKGKYVELRCDPISGHTALYWYRQSLGQGPEFLIYFQGTGAADDSGLPNDRFFAVRPEGSVSTLKIQRTERGDSAVYLCASSPTGAGNTIYFGEGSWLTVV.

The rearrangement joins TRBV2 to TRBJ2-1; TRBD2 aligns across 14 bases. The CDR3 runs 16 residues. V trimming: 5 bases; J trimming: 4 bases; junction bases outside the gene matches: 4. Germline V gene sequence: CDR1 SNHLY, CDR2 FYNNEI. This chain's CDR3 is CASSRTSGGRYNEQFF. The CDR3 DNA reads as TGTGCCAGCAGTAGGACTAGCGGGGGGAGATACAATGAGCAGTTCTTC.

The V and J genes are TRBV28 and TRBJ1-1; possible D gene TRBD1, 6 bases. The germline V and J ends were trimmed by 4 bases and 6 bases, with 15 bases remaining between them. This CDR3 has 14 residues. Germline CDR1 MDHEN, CDR2 SYDVKM. This CDR3 reads CASSSPTGSAEAFF. The DNA for the CDR3 is TGTGCCAGCAGTTCTCCGACAGGATCGGCTGAAGCTTTCTTT.

The V and J genes are TRBV27 and TRBJ2-7; perhaps TRBD1 as D (6 bases). This CDR3 region has 13 residues. Germline CDR1 and CDR2: MNHEY and SMNVEV (reference sequence). The ends were cut back, 4 bases at V and 7 bases at J, with 14 bases in the middle. DNA for the CDR3: TGTGCCAGCAGTTCACAGGGATCGCGGGAGCAGTACTTC. Translating gives CASSSQGSREQYF.

This chain links TRBV2 with TRBJ1-1; 9 bases map to TRBD1. Germline lookup yields CDR1 SNHLY and CDR2 FYNNEI. V shed 5 bases and J 0 bases; nucleotides not matched to a gene: 4. The CDR3 is made up of 15 amino acids. Here the CDR3 DNA reads TGTGCCAGCAGTCCGGGACAGGGATTGAACACTGAAGCTTTCTTT. This codes for CASSPGQGLNTEAFF.

The genes are TRBV2 and TRBJ2-2; 9 bases align to TRBD2. The CDR3 is 16 residues long. Germline-derived CDR1 and CDR2 are SNHLY and FYNNEI. Trimming took 7 bases from V and 5 from J; bases not matched to a gene: 11. CDR3 DNA sequence: TGTGCCAGCAACCCCGCGGGGGGGCTTTTAACCGGGGAGCTGTTTTTT. It specifies CASNPAGGLLTGELFF.

The chain employs TRBV7-8 and TRBJ2-4; 13 bases align to TRBD2. CDR1 is SGHVS and CDR2 is FQNEAQ in the germline V gene. V shed 5 bases and J 0 bases; nucleotides not matched to a gene: 16. CDR3 length: 21 amino acids. In DNA, the CDR3 is TGTGCCAGCAGCATAACCAAGACGACTAGCGGGGGGCCTATAGCCAAAAACATTCAGTACTTC. Its protein product is CASSITKTTSGGPIAKNIQYF.

The J gene is TRBJ2-7, the V gene TRBV12-3 or TRBV12-4; D is perhaps TRBD1 (5 bases). This CDR3 spans 12 amino acids. Trimming took off 6 bases at V and 7 bases at J, with 13 bases between the two ends. CDR3 DNA sequence: TGTGCCAGCAGCCCCCCAGGGTGGGAGCAGTACTTC. Its protein product is CASSPPGWEQYF.

This clone was seen only once. V and J are TRBV11-3 and TRBJ2-1; weak D call: TRBD1 (6 bases). The germline V gene encodes CDR1 SGHNT and CDR2 YENEEA. This CDR3 region has 13 residues. Trimming removed 1 base from V and 7 bases from J, with 8 bases in between. The CDR3 DNA reads as TGTGCCAGCAGCTTAGGACAGGATAATGAGCAGTTCTTC. As protein: CASSLGQDNEQFF. Drawing the rest from reference TRBV11-3 and TRBJ2-1, the complete variable domain is EAGVVQSPRYKIIEKKQPVAFWCNPISGHNTLYWYLQNLGQGPELLIRYENEEAVDDSQLPKDRFSAERLKGVDSTLKIQPAELGDSAVYLCASSLGQDNEQFFGPGTRLTVL.